The entry that follows covers one TCR beta chain sequence. Its recognized antigen is unknown. Base qualities were left out, and no much larger clone turns up one base away. Patients with autoimmune disease history or receiving systemic immunosuppression were excluded from the trial. Peripheral blood for TCR sequencing was collected from all dose cohorts at baseline, on cycle 4 day 1, and on cycle 7 day 1. The samples were taken from a phase I, first-in-human, multicenter, open-label dose-escalation trial of ivuxolimab. The trial enrolled adults with locally advanced or metastatic head and neck squamous cell, hepatocellular, melanoma or renal cell carcinoma. Before TCR sequencing, CD4+ T cells and CD8+ T cells from peripheral blood were sorted into separate populations. The sample originates from a study of OX40 agonist ivuxolimab in advanced cancers. Study-level background: Ivuxolimab was an agonistic, fully human IgG2 monoclonal antibody directed against OX40 (CD134), a costimulatory receptor. Intravenous ivuxolimab was administered to patients every 2 weeks at six dose levels: 0.01, 0.1, 0.3, 1.5, 3 and 10 mg/kg. Among the approximately 54 dose-escalation patients, about 19 had hepatocellular carcinoma, roughly 15 melanoma, 9 renal cell carcinoma and 9 head and neck cancer. In the dose-escalation cohort, nearly 85% of patients were male, and the mean age was roughly 60 years with a range of 23 to 79. Prior anti-PD-1, anti-PD-L1 or anti-CTLA-4 therapy was permitted, and 40% of dose-escalation patients had received checkpoint inhibitors. Partial responses occurred in three dose-escalation patients, of whom one had hepatocellular carcinoma and two had cutaneous melanoma. Peripheral TCRbeta sequencing aimed to test whether ivuxolimab altered TCR sequence diversity and caused clonal T-cell expansion. The paper reports the monotherapy dose-escalation portion (N = 52 patients) of the phase I ivuxolimab trial.

Findings and caveats that apply to the study as a whole: The antigen specificity of the peripheral T cells that underwent clonal expansion was not determined. After ivuxolimab, CD8+ T cells had more expanded clones than CD4+ T cells on average. Low levels of normalized T-cell clonal expansion were also seen in some patients who did not respond. At doses of 0.1 to 3.0 mg/kg, clonal expansion of both CD4+ and CD8+ T cells in blood was seen between baseline and week 6. In the 0.1-3.0 mg/kg groups, partial responders had among the lowest normalized peripheral clonal expansion, particularly in CD8+ T cells.

To sequence the TCRbeta CDR3 region, genomic DNA was isolated from the sorted cells. TCRbeta CDR3 regions were sequenced using the immunoSEQ Assay. The table comes from immuneACCESS by way of TCRdb, which keeps in-frame sequences with V and J called. Part of the clones is missing from these tables; in studies checked, under half for an unresolved V gene and the rest for unknown reasons. The sample table holds about 77,000 clones, of which approximately 92% were seen once. 0.32% of the sample comes from the top ten. A distance of 11 bases separates the germline ends of V and J, which lose 1 base and 8 bases respectively. CDR1 is given as GTSNPN and CDR2 as SVGIG, both from the germline V gene (reference sequence). The CDR3 spans 13 residues, from the cysteine through the phenylalanine. CDR3 DNA is the only sequence kept; it has 39 bases, read in frame from the first base.

Recombination connected TRBV30 to TRBJ1-4; matching of 5 bases hints at TRBD1 as the D gene. The source was CD4+ or CD8+ T cells sorted from blood, collected in a trial of the OX40 agonist ivuxolimab. This clonotype originated in an adult with an advanced solid tumor such as melanoma, head and neck, liver or kidney cancer. The CDR3 loop reads CAWSALGGEKLFF. The DNA sequence is given as TGTGCCTGGAGTGCACTGGGGGGAGAAAAACTGTTTTTT.